This is a list of T cell receptor beta chains from one sample in a study of post-analysis software for immune sequencing data. TCRdb recomputed calls from the PCR reads with MiXCR, one row per CDR3 protein. The sample has about 820,000 distinct CDR3 sequences, approximately 53% seen once. The specimen sequenced was blood. All receptors come from a girl between 5 and 17 years old with multiple sclerosis. The CDR3 runs from the conserved cysteine through the conserved F or W. D genes are given only for firm matches. Clone size is given for some rows only: seen once, a few or many times, or a class if the clone is expanded.

>TRBJ2-7|TRBV5-6|.|.
CASSPRGMSSYEQYF
TGTGCCAGCAGCCCGCGGGGTATGAGCTCCTACGAGCAGTACTTC
>TRBJ1-5|TRBV5-1|.|.
CASSLASGSNQPQHF
TGCGCCAGCAGCTTGGCCTCGGGCAGCAATCAGCCCCAGCATTTT
>TRBJ2-7|TRBV29-1|.|TRBD2
CSVQAGAYNEQYF
TGCAGCGTTCAAGCGGGAGCCTACAATGAGCAGTACTTC
>TRBJ2-7|TRBV5-1|few|TRBD2
CASSSWGKGSGTPYEQYF
TGCGCCAGCAGCTCTTGGGGTAAGGGTAGCGGGACACCCTACGAGCAGTACTTC
>TRBJ2-7|TRBV15|.|.
CATSRAASDSYEQYF
TGTGCCACCAGCAGAGCAGCTAGCGACTCCTACGAGCAGTACTTC
>TRBJ2-1|TRBV9|few|TRBD2
CASSPRGSGGAINEQFF
TGTGCCAGCAGCCCCCGTGGTAGCGGGGGGGCAATTAATGAGCAGTTCTTC
>TRBJ2-2|TRBV9|once|TRBD2
CASSVALGLAHTGELFF
TGTGCCAGCAGCGTAGCTCTGGGACTAGCCCACACCGGGGAGCTGTTTTTT
>TRBJ2-1|TRBV20-1|.|TRBD2
CSARVPRGGSNEQFF
TGCAGTGCTAGAGTCCCACGGGGAGGGAGCAATGAGCAGTTCTTC
>TRBJ2-1|TRBV7-9|.|TRBD2
CASSWASGRGHEQFF
TGTGCCAGCAGCTGGGCTAGCGGGAGGGGCCATGAGCAGTTCTTC
>TRBJ2-3|TRBV6-5|.|.
CASSYSGASTDTQYF
TGTGCCAGCAGTTACAGTGGGGCTAGCACAGATACGCAGTATTTT
>TRBJ2-5|TRBV7-2|.|.
CASSLAGTREQYF
TGTGCCAGCAGCTTGGCCGGGACACGGGAGCAGTACTTC